This T cell receptor beta chain was identified in a study of T cells in Graves' hyperthyroidism and ophthalmopathy. Study-level background: Peripheral blood was obtained at initial diagnosis, preceding any treatment.

Trimming removed 3 bases from V and 3 bases from J; junction bases left unmatched: 8. The CDR3 sequence is 14 residues long. The germline gives CDR1 DFQATT, CDR2 SNEGSKA (reference sequence). Hyperthyroidism was newly diagnosed in patients aged 18 to 65 (duration under 2 months). The TCR beta CDR3 regions underwent amplification using RNA transcripts as the source. In the first-round RT-PCR of the TCR CDR3, the HTBI primer set was used. TCRdb passed the multiplex PCR reads through MiXCR, listing each CDR3 protein once. There are under 700,000 distinct CDR3 sequences in the sample; approximately 15% occur only once, and under 20% lies in the top ten. This clonotype was seen ten or more times.

The genes are TRBV20-1 and TRBJ2-7; TRBD2 matches at 7 bases. This receptor was obtained from a woman aged 18-35 years with Graves' hyperthyroidism. Source material: blood. CDR3 region: CSARAGTTRYEQYF. The CDR3 DNA reads as TGCAGTGCTAGGGCCGGGACTACGCGCTACGAGCAGTACTTC.